The present entry profiles one T cell receptor (beta chain) with its context. The sample originates from a study of blood T cell repertoires in COVID-19. In the study overall: Sites across the United States, Italy and Spain contributed samples from acute and convalescent COVID-19. T cells, B-cell-depleted T cells, or PBMCs provided the cDNA or gDNA that served as material.

Authors' data handling: Estimation of nucleated cell counts was performed using reference gene primer amplification. Method: immunoSEQ multiplex PCR; TCRdb's copy keeps in-frame clones and lacks some. V and J calls and clone size are as listed in that table; D and trimming were resolved from the DNA. This sample has 150,000 or so clones, with approximately 83% found just once. The CDR3 spans 17 residues. The trim removed 1 base at V and 7 bases at J, leaving 12 bases unmatched. CDR1 is MNHEY and CDR2 is SMNVEV in the germline V gene (reference sequence). This clonotype was sampled from a woman aged 55-75 years with COVID-19, enrolled during active disease. Sequencing used peripheral blood. The chain links TRBV27 to TRBJ1-5, with 8 positions matching TRBD1. CDR3 loop: CASSLFFRQGADQPQHF. The DNA of the CDR3 is TGTGCCAGCAGTTTATTCTTTCGGCAGGGGGCTGACCAGCCCCAGCATTTT.